The T cell receptor (beta chain) under discussion was sequenced for a study of OX40 agonist ivuxolimab in advanced cancers. Regarding the complete study: Ivuxolimab was an agonistic, fully human IgG2 monoclonal antibody directed against OX40 (CD134), a costimulatory receptor. Intravenous ivuxolimab was administered to patients every 2 weeks at six dose levels: 0.01, 0.1, 0.3, 1.5, 3 and 10 mg/kg. Of the approximately 54 patients in dose escalation, about 20 had hepatocellular carcinoma, about 15 had melanoma, 9 had renal cell carcinoma and 9 had head and neck cancer. In the dose-escalation cohort, more than 75% of patients were male, and the mean age was roughly 60 years, with a range of about 23 to 90. Prior anti-PD-1, anti-PD-L1 or anti-CTLA-4 therapy was permitted, and checkpoint inhibitors had been received by about 44% of dose-escalation patients. Three dose-escalation patients achieved partial responses, one with hepatocellular carcinoma and two with cutaneous melanoma. Peripheral TCRbeta sequencing was intended to test whether TCR sequence diversity was altered and clonal T-cell expansion was caused by ivuxolimab. The paper describes the monotherapy dose-escalation part (N = 52 patients) of the phase I trial of ivuxolimab.

Paper-wide results and their limitations: Low levels of normalized T-cell clonal expansion were also shown by some nonresponding patients. After ivuxolimab, more expanded clones were found on average in CD8+ T cells than in CD4+ T cells. At doses of 0.1 to 3.0 mg/kg, clonal expansion of both CD4+ and CD8+ blood T cells was observed from baseline to week 6. Partial responders in the 0.1-3.0 mg/kg groups had among the lowest normalized peripheral clonal expansion, especially among CD8+ T cells. The antigen specificity of the peripheral T cells that underwent clonal expansion was not determined.

Genomic DNA was isolated from the sorted cells so that the TCRbeta CDR3 region could be sequenced. The immunoSEQ Assay was used for sequencing of TCRbeta CDR3 regions. TCRdb carries this immuneACCESS record with in-frame sequences only. Its versions omit some clonotypes, under half of them owing to an unresolved V gene in the studies checked, with the rest unexplained. In this sample the table shows tens of thousands of clones, nearly 90% of which occur a single time. Clones ranked in the top ten supply roughly 18% of the sample. The germline V and J ends show losses of 8 bases and 0 bases respectively, and no gene match explains 5 bases of the junction. Reading the germline V gene gives CDR1 SQVTM and CDR2 ANQGSEA. Its CDR3 holds 13 amino acids, cysteine through phenylalanine. CDR3 DNA only is kept here, 39 bases in frame from base 1. The trial excluded patients who had a history of autoimmune disease or who were on systemic immunosuppression. Peripheral blood for TCR sequencing was drawn from every dose cohort at baseline, at cycle 4 day 1 and at cycle 7 day 1. Samples were obtained from an open-label, multicenter, first-in-human phase I dose-escalation trial of ivuxolimab. Adults with locally advanced or metastatic melanoma, renal cell, hepatocellular, or head and neck squamous cell carcinoma were enrolled in the trial. CD4+ and CD8+ T cells were sorted separately from peripheral blood before TCR sequencing.

This clone came up a few times. Its antigen is not yet known. The input lacks base qualities; no much larger clone sits a single base away. Rearrangement joined TRBV29-1 to TRBJ1-2; TRBD1 matches 8 bases in the middle. The receptor was derived from an adult with an advanced solid tumor such as melanoma, head and neck, liver or kidney cancer. The input for sequencing was CD4+ or CD8+ T cells sorted from blood, taken in a trial of the OX40 agonist ivuxolimab. The CDR3 amino acid sequence is: CSIAQGANYGYTF. The bases are TGCAGCATAGCACAGGGGGCTAACTATGGCTACACCTTC.